This passage covers 4 T cell receptor beta chains from one sample sequenced in a study of blood T cell repertoires in COVID-19. Here immunoSEQ multiplex PCR was the method, and the copy in TCRdb shows in-frame clones only, minus some. The table includes 45,000 or so clones, around 85% detected once. The specimen was peripheral blood. The receptors shown here come from a human donor in a cohort sampled during active COVID-19.

This chain uses TRBV5-8 with TRBJ1-3; no clear D gene. The CDR3 totals 13 residues. Trimming removed 5 bases at V and 2 bases at J, with 8 bases between. Germline CDR1 reads SGHTS; CDR2 reads YDEGEE. CDR3 nucleotides: TGTGCCAGCAGACTCCCCGCTGGAAACACCATATATTTT. Its protein product is CASRLPAGNTIYF.

J is TRBJ1-1 and V is TRBV30; D is unclear. Trimming took 0 bases from V and 3 from J, leaving 14 bases between them. CDR1 GTSNPN and CDR2 SVGIG come from the germline V gene (reference sequence). CDR3 size: 15 residues. This chain's CDR3 is CAWSVRSSRYTEAFF. For the CDR3, the DNA is TGTGCCTGGAGTGTACGGTCGAGCAGGTACACTGAAGCTTTCTTT.

This clone was recorded only once. V usage is TRBV4-1 and J usage is TRBJ2-7; TRBD2 might be the D (5 bases). V shed 0 bases and J shed 2 bases, with 11 bases lying between them. Germline values: CDR1 MGHRA, CDR2 YSYEKL. The CDR3 extends over 15 amino acids. In DNA form, the CDR3 reads TGCGCCAGCAGCCAAGATGCAGAGGGTCCCTACGAGCAGTACTTC. Translation: CASSQDAEGPYEQYF.

The chain carries TRBV18 and TRBJ2-7, with a tentative D call TRBD2 (5 bases). Trimming shortened V by 3 bases and J by 7 bases, and 13 bases separated the two germline ends. Per the germline V gene, CDR1 is KGHSH and CDR2 is LQKENI. The CDR3 covers 13 residues. The CDR3 DNA follows: TGTGCCAGCTCACCGCAGAGGGTGGAGGAGCAGTACTTC. It yields the protein CASSPQRVEEQYF.